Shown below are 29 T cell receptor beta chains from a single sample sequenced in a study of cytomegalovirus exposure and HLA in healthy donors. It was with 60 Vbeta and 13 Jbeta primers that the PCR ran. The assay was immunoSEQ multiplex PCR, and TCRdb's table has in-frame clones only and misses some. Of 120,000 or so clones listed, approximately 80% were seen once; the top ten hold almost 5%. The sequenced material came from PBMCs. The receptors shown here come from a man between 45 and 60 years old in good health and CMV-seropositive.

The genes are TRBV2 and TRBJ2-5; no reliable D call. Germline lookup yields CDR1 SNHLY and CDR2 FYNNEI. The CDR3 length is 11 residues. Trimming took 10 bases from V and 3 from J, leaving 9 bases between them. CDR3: CANNQKETQYF. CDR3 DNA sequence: TGTGCCAACAACCAAAAAGAGACCCAGTACTTC.

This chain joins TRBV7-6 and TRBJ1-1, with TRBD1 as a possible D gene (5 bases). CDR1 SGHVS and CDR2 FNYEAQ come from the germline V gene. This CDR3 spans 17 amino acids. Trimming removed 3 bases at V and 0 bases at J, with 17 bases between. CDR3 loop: CASSFTPGGNMNTEAFF. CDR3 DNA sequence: TGTGCCAGCAGCTTTACCCCGGGGGGGAACATGAACACTGAAGCTTTCTTT.

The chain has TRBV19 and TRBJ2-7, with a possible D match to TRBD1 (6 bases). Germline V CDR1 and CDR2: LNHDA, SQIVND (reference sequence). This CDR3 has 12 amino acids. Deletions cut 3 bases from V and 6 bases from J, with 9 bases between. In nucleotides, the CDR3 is TGTGCCAGTAGTATGTTAGGGGGCGAGCAGTACTTC. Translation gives CASSMLGGEQYF.

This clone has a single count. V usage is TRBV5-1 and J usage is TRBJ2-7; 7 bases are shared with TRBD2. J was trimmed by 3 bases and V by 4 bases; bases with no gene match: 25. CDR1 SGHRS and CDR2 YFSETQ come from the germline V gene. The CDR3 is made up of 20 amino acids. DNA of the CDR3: TGCGCCAGCAGCCGAGTCGCGACCATCGACATAGCGGGCGGGATCTACGAGCAGTACTTC. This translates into CASSRVATIDIAGGIYEQYF.

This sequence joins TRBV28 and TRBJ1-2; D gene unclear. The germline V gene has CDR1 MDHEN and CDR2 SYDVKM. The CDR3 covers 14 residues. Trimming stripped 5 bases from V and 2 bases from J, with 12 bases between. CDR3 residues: CASSAPGLNYGYTF. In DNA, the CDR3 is TGTGCCAGCAGTGCACCCGGACTGAACTATGGCTACACCTTC.

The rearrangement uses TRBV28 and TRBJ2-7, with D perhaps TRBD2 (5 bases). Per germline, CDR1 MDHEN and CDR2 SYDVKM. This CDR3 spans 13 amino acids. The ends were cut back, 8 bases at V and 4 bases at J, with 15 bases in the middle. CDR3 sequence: CASVDYQRYEQYF. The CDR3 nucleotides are TGTGCCAGCGTAGACTATCAGAGGTACGAGCAGTACTTC.

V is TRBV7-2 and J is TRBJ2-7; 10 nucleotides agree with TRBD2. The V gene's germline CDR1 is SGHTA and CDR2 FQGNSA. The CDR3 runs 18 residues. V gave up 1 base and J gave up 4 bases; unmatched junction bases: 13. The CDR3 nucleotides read TGTGCCAGCAGCTTAGGCCCCACTAGCGGGGCTTCCTCTTACGAGCAGTACTTC. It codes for CASSLGPTSGASSYEQYF.

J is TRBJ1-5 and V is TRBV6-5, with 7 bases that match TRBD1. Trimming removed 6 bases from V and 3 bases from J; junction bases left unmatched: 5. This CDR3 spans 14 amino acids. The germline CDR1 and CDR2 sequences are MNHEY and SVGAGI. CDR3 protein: CASRPGTDNQPQHF. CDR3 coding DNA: TGTGCCAGCAGACCTGGGACAGACAATCAGCCCCAGCATTTT.

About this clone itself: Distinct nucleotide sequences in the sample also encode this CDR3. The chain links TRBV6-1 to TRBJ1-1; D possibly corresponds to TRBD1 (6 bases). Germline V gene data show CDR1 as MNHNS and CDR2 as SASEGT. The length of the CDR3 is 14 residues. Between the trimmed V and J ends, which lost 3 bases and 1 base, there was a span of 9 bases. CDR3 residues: CASSEPGQNTEAFF. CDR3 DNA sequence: TGTGCCAGCAGTGAGCCGGGACAGAACACTGAAGCTTTCTTT.

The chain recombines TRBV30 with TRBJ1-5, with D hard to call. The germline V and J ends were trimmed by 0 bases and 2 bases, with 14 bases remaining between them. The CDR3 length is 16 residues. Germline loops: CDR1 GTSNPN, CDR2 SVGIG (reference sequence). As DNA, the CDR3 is TGTGCCTGGAGTGTAGGATTTGTTAGCGGCAATCAGCCCCAGCATTTT. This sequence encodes CAWSVGFVSGNQPQHF.

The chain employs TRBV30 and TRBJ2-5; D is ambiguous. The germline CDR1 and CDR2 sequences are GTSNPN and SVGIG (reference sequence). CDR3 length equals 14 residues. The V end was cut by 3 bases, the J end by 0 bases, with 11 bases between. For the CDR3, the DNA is TGTGCCTGGAGGCCAGCGATCTACCAAGAGACCCAGTACTTC. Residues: CAWRPAIYQETQYF.

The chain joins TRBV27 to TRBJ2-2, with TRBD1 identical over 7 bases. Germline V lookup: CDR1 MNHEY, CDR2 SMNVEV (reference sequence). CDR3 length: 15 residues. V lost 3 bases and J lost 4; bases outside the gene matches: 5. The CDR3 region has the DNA TGTGCCAGCAGTTTCCGGACAGGCGTCACCGGGGAGCTGTTTTTT. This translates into CASSFRTGVTGELFF.

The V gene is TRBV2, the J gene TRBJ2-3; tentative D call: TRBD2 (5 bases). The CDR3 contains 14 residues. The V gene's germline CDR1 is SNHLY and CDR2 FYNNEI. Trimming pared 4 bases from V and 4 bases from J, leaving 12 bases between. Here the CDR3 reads CASSASIAPDTQYF. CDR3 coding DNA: TGTGCCAGCAGTGCTAGCATAGCCCCAGATACGCAGTATTTT.

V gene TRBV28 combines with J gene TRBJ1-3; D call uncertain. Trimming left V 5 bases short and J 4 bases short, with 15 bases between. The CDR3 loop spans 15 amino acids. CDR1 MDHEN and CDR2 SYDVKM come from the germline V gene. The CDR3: CASSPDSLGGNTIYF. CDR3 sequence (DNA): TGTGCCAGCAGTCCGGACTCCCTGGGGGGAAACACCATATATTTT.

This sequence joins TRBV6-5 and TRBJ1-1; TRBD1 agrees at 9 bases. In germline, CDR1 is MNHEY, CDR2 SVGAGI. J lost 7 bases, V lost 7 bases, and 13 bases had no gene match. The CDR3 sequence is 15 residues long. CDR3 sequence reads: CASKRLLRDRVEAFF. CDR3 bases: TGTGCCAGCAAACGCCTCCTCCGGGACAGGGTTGAAGCTTTCTTT.

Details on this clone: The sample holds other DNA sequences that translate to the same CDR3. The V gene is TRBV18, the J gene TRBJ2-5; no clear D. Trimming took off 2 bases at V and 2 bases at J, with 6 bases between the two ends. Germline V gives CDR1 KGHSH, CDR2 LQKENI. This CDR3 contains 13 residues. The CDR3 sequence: CASSPSQQETQYF. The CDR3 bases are TGTGCCAGCTCACCATCCCAACAAGAGACCCAGTACTTC.

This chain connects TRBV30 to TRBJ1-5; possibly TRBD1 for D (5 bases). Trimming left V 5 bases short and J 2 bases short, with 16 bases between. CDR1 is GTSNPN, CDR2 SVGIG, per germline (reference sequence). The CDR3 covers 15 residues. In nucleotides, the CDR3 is TGTGCCTGGGGGGGGAAGGGCTCTGGCAATCAGCCCCAGCATTTT. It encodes CAWGGKGSGNQPQHF.

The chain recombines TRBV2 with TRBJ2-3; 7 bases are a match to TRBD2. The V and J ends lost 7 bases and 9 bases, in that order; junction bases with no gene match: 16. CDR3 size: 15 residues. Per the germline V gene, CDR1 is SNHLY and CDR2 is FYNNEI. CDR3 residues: CASTRRERPSSTQYF. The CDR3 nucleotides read TGTGCCAGCACACGGCGGGAGAGGCCGTCTTCAACGCAGTATTTT. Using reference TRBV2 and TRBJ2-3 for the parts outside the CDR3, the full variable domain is EPEVTQTPSHQVTQMGQEVILRCVPISNHLYFYWYRQILGQKVEFLVSFYNNEISEKSEIFDDQFSVERPDGSNFTLKIRSTKLEDSAMYFCASTRRERPSSTQYFGPGTRLTVL.

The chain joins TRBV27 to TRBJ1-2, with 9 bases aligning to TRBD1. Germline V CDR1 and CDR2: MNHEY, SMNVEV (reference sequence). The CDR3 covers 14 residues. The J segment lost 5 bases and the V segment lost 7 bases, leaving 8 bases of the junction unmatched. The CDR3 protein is CASTDRGTSYGYTF. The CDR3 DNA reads TGTGCCAGCACAGACAGGGGGACAAGTTATGGCTACACCTTC.

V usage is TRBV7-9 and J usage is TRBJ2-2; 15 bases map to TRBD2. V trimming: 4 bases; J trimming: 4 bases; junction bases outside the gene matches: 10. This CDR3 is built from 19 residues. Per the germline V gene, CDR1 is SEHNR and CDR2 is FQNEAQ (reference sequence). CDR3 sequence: CASSSRTSGRGTSTGELFF. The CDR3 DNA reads TGTGCCAGCAGCTCACGGACTAGCGGGAGGGGGACGAGCACCGGGGAGCTGTTTTTT. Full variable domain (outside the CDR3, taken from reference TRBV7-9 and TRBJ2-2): DTGVSQNPRHKITKRGQNVTFRCDPISEHNRLYWYRQTLGQGPEFLTYFQNEAQLEKSRLLSDRFSAERPKGSFSTLEIQRTEQGDSAMYLCASSSRTSGRGTSTGELFFGEGSRLTVL.

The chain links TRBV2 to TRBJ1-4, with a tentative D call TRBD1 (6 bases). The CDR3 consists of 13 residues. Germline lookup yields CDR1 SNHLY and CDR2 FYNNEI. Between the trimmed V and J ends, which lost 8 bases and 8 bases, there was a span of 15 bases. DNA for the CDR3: TGTGCCAGCGGGGGCCTAGAGCGGGAAAAACTGTTTTTT. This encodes CASGGLEREKLFF. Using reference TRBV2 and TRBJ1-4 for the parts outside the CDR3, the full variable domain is EPEVTQTPSHQVTQMGQEVILRCVPISNHLYFYWYRQILGQKVEFLVSFYNNEISEKSEIFDDQFSVERPDGSNFTLKIRSTKLEDSAMYFCASGGLEREKLFFGSGTQLSVL.

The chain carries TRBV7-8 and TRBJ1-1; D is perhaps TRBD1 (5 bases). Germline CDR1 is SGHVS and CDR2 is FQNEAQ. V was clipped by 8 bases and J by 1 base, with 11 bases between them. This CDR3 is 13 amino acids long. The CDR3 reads CASAYDRNTEAFF. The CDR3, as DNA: TGTGCCAGCGCTTATGACAGGAACACTGAAGCTTTCTTT.

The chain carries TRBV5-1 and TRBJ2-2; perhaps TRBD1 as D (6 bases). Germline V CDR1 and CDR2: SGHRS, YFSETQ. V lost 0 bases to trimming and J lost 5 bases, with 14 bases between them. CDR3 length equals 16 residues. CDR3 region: CASSLAKGERTGELFF. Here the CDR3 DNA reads TGCGCCAGCAGCTTGGCCAAGGGGGAGAGGACCGGGGAGCTGTTTTTT.

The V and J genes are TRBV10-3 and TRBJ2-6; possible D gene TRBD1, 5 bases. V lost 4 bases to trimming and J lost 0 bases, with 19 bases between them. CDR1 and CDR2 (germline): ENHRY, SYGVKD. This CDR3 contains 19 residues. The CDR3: CAISAADRQLNSGANVLTF. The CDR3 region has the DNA TGTGCCATCAGTGCCGCAGACAGACAACTGAACTCTGGGGCCAACGTCCTGACTTTC.

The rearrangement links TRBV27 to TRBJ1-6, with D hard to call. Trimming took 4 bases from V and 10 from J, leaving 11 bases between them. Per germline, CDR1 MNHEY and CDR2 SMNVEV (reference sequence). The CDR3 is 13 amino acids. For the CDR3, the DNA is TGTGCCAGCAGTTCGGAGAGGCTATCACCCCTCCACTTT. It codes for CASSSERLSPLHF.

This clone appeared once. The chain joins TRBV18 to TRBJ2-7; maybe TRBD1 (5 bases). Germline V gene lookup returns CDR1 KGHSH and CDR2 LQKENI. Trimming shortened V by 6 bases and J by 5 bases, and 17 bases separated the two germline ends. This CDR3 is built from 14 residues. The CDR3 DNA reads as TGTGCCAGCTCCGCTTCCAGGGTTGTGGACGAGCAGTACTTC. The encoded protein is CASSASRVVDEQYF. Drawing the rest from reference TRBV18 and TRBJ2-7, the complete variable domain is NAGVMQNPRHLVRRRGQEARLRCSPMKGHSHVYWYRQLPEEGLKFMVYLQKENIIDESGMPKERFSAEFPKEGPSILRIQQVVRGDSAAYFCASSASRVVDEQYFGPGTRLTVT.

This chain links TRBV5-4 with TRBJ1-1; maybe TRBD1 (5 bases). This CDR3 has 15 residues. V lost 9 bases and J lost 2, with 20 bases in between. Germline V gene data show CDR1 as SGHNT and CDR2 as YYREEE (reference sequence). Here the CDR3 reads CATTSVDRVNTEAFF. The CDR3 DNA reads TGTGCCACCACCTCGGTTGACAGAGTCAACACTGAAGCTTTCTTT.

The CDR3, as DNA: TGTGCCACCAGCGTTCAGGGGGACTATGGCTACACCTTC. The encoded protein is CATSVQGDYGYTF. The V gene is TRBV15, the J gene TRBJ1-2, with 7 positions matching TRBD1. Germline loops: CDR1 LNHNV, CDR2 YYDKDF (reference sequence). V shed 5 bases and J 3 bases; nucleotides not matched to a gene: 3. The CDR3 loop spans 13 amino acids.

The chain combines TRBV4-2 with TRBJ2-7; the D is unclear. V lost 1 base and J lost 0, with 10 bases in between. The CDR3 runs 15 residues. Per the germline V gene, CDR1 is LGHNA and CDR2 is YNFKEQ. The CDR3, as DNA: TGTGCCAGCAGCCAAGTAGAGGTGGTCTCCTACGAGCAGTACTTC. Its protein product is CASSQVEVVSYEQYF.